This record covers a single T cell receptor beta chain. Its antigen remains undetermined. No qualities accompany the bases; no much larger clone lies one base away. The donors were included in the validation cohort of some 110 subjects, a group kept apart from the approximately 700-subject first cohort. The library came from the immunoSEQ multiplex PCR assay. The original pipeline was this. To diagnose cytomegalovirus status from the catalog of TCR beta chain sequences, a statistical classification framework was built. The table comes from immuneACCESS by way of TCRdb, which keeps in-frame sequences with V and J called. Part of the clones is missing from these tables; in studies checked, under half for an unresolved V gene and the rest for unknown reasons. V, J and clone size derive from that table, while D and trimming were established from the DNA sequence. The sample data list more than 80,000 clones, and 88% of these were observed just once. The ten largest clones take up around 1.7% of the sample.

The V end loses 7 bases and the J end loses 0 bases, and a stretch of 19 bases separates them. Its CDR3 holds 17 amino acids, cysteine through phenylalanine. Here the CDR3 DNA is all that survives: 51 bases in frame from base 1. CDR1 and CDR2, per the germline V gene (reference sequence), are LNHDA and SQIVND. The sample belongs to a study of cytomegalovirus exposure and HLA in healthy donors (dated by TCRdb to the late 2010s). For the wider study: According to a later analysis, one platform produced both the roughly 110 validation repertoires and the 670 or so repertoires of the first cohort. Besides the first cohort of roughly 640 subjects, a separate validation cohort made up of about 120 different subjects was used. The aim of the study was to test whether cataloging public T cell receptors could identify signatures of past pathogen exposure. To predict cytomegalovirus infection status, the study combined high-throughput TCR immunosequencing, statistical association of individual TCRs with disease status, and machine learning. Results the study describes overall, beyond this receptor: The authors suggested that the approach could potentially be generalized to other disease states and immunological phenotypes. A few of the identified cytomegalovirus-associated TCR beta chains were confirmed in vitro to be specific for cytomegalovirus antigens. In a later analysis, TCRs clustered in the first cohort were found to also tend to co-occur in the roughly 120 validation repertoires, with over 90% of cluster scores above 0. A total of about 150 TCR beta chains were listed by the study as associated with cytomegalovirus. A later analysis lacked HLA typing for the validation cohort, so it scored co-occurrence in that cohort across all 120 repertoires. Most TCR sequences were observed very rarely across donors, whereas some public TCRs were present in many individuals. The classifier was reported to diagnose cytomegalovirus status with high specificity and sensitivity in both the original and validation cohorts.

Sequenced input: PBMCs. This TCR derives from a woman aged 18-29 years in good health and CMV-seropositive. The chain is assembled from TRBV19 and TRBJ1-5; a tentative D call is TRBD1 (5 bases match). CDR3 sequence: CASTHFGGRYSNQPQHF. The DNA sequence is given as TGTGCCAGTACGCACTTCGGGGGGAGATATAGCAATCAGCCCCAGCATTTT.